The clone carrying this T cell receptor beta chain occurred once. The sample comes from a study of shared clonotypes between healthy human individuals. Generated by immunoSEQ multiplex PCR, the TCRdb table keeps only in-frame clones and is missing some. The sample lists over 850,000 clones, approximately 80% occurring once. This CDR3 region has 18 residues. CDR1 and CDR2 from the germline V gene are LNHDA and SQIVND (reference sequence). J gave up 1 base and V 5 bases, and 11 bases lay outside the gene matches. The sequenced sample was memory CD4+ T cells from PBMCs. The subset is: CD45RA-negative fraction. The chain carries TRBV19 and TRBJ2-4; 10 bases map to TRBD1. This receptor was obtained from a man younger than 35 in good health. Some clones in this sample may be carry-over from other donors' samples. The CDR3, as DNA: TGTGCCAGTAGTGCCGGGACAGGGGCCTCGCGGGCCAAAAACATTCAGTACTTC. The encoded protein is CASSAGTGASRAKNIQYF.